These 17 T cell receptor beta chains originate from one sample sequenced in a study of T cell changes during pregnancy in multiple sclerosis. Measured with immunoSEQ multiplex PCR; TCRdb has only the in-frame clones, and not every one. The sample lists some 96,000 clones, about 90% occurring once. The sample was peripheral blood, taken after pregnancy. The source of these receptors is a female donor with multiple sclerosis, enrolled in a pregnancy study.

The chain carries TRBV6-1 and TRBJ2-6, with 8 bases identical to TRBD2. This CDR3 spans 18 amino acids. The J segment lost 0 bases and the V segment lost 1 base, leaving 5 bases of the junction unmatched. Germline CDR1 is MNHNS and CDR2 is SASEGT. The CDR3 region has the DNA TGTGCCAGCAGTGAAGTCCCTAGCGGGTACTCTGGGGCCAACGTCCTGACTTTC. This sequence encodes CASSEVPSGYSGANVLTF.

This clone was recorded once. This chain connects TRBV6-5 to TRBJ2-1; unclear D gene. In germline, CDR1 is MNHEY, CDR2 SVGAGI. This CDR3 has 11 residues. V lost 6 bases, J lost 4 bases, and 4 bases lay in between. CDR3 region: CASRHYNEQFF. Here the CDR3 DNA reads TGTGCCAGCAGACATTACAATGAGCAGTTCTTC.

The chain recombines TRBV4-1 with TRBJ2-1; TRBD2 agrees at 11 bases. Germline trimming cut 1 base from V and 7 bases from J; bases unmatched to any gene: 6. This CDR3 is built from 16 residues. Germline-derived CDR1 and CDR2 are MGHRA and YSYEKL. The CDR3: CASSQGGLAGNNEQFF. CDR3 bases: TGCGCCAGCAGCCAAGGTGGACTAGCGGGCAATAATGAGCAGTTCTTC.

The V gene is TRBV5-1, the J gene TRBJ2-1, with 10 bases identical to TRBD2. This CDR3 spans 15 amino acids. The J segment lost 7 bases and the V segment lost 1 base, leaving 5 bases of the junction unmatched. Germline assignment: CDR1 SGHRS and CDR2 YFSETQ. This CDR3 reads CASSLPSGGLNEQFF. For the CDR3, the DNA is TGCGCCAGCAGCTTGCCTAGCGGGGGATTGAATGAGCAGTTCTTC.

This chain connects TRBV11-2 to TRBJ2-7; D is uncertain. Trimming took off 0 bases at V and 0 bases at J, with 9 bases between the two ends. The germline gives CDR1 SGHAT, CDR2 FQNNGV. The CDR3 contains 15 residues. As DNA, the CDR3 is TGTGCCAGCAGCTTAGATCCAAGCGCCTCCTACGAGCAGTACTTC. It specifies CASSLDPSASYEQYF.

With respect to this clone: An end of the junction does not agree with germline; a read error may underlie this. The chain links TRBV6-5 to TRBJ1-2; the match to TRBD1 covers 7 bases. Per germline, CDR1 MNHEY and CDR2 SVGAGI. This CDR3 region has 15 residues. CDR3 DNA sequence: TGTGCCTGCAGTTACCAACGGGACAGTATTGGTGGCTACACCTTC. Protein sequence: CACSYQRDSIGGYTF.

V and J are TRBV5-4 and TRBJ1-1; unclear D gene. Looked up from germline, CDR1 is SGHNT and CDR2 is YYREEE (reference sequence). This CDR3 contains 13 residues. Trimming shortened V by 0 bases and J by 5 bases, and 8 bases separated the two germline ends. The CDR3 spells CASSLDPGTEAFF. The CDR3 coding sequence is TGTGCCAGCAGCTTGGATCCGGGGACTGAAGCTTTCTTT. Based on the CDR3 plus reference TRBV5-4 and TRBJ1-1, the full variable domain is ETGVTQSPTHLIKTRGQQVTLRCSSQSGHNTVSWYQQALGQGPQFIFQYYREEENGRGNFPPRFSGLQFPNYSSELNVNALELDDSALYLCASSLDPGTEAFFGQGTRLTVV.

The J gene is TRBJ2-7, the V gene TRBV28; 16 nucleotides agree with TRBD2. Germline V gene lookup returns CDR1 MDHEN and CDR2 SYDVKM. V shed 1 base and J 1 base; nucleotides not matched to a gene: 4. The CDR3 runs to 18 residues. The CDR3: CASSLLGLAGGGSYEQYF. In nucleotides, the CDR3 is TGTGCCAGCAGTTTATTGGGACTAGCGGGAGGGGGGTCCTACGAGCAGTACTTC.

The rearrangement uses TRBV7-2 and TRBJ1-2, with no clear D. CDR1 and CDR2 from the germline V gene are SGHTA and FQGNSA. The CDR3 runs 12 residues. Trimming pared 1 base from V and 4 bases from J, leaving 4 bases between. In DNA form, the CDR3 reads TGTGCCAGCAGCTTAGACAGCTATGGCTACACCTTC. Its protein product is CASSLDSYGYTF.

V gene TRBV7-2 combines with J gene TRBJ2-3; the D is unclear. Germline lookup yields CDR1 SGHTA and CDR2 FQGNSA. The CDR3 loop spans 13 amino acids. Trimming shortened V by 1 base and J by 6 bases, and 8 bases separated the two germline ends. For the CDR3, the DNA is TGTGCCAGCAGCTTAGGGCTAGTGGATACGCAGTATTTT. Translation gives CASSLGLVDTQYF.

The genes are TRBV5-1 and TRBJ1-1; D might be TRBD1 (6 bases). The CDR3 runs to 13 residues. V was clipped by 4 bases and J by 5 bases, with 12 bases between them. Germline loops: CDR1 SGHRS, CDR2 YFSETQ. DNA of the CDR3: TGCGCCAGCAGCAAACAGGGAGGGACTGAAGCTTTCTTT. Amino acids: CASSKQGGTEAFF.

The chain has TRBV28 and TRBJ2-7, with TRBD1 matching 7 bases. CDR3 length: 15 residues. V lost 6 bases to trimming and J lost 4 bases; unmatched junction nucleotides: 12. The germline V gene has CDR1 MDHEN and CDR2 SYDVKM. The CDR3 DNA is TGTGCCAGCAGCTCCCGGGACAGATCGTTATACGAGCAGTACTTC. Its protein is CASSSRDRSLYEQYF.

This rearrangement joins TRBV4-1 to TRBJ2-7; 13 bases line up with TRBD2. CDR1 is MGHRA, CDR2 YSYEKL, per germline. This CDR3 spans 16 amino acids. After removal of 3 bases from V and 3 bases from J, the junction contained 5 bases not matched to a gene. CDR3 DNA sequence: TGCGCCAGCAGCCACCCGACTAGCGGGGGGAACTACGAGCAGTACTTC. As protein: CASSHPTSGGNYEQYF.

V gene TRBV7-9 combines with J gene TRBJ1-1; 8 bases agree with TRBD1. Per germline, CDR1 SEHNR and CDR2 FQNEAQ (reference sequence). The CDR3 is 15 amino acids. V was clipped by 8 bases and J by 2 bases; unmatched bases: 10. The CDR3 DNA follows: TGTGCCAGCGGACGCTTAACAGGGGGAAACACTGAAGCTTTCTTT. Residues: CASGRLTGGNTEAFF.

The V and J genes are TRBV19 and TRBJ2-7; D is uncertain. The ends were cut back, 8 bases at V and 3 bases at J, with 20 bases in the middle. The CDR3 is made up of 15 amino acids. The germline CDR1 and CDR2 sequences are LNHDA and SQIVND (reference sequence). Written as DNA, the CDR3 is TGTGCCAGTTCCCACGGGTTGGCGTCTGGCTACGAGCAGTACTTC. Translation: CASSHGLASGYEQYF.

CDR3 bases: TGTGCCAGTAGGAACGGACTAGCGGGAGCTTCCGGGGAGCTGTTTTTT. It yields the protein CASRNGLAGASGELFF. The chain has TRBV19 and TRBJ2-2; 13 nucleotides agree with TRBD2. After removal of 6 bases from V and 6 bases from J, the junction contained 7 bases not matched to a gene. CDR1 and CDR2 (germline): LNHDA, SQIVND (reference sequence). The CDR3 consists of 16 residues.

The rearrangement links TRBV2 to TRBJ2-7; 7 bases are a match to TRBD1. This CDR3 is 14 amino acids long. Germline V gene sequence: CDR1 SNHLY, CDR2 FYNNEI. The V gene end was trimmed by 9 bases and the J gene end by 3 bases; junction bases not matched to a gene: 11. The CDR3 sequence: CASKLTGTDYEQYF. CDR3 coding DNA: TGTGCCAGTAAATTAACCGGGACAGACTACGAGCAGTACTTC. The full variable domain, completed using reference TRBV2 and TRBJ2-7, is EPEVTQTPSHQVTQMGQEVILRCVPISNHLYFYWYRQILGQKVEFLVSFYNNEISEKSEIFDDQFSVERPDGSNFTLKIRSTKLEDSAMYFCASKLTGTDYEQYFGPGTRLTVT.